Shown below are 8 T cell receptor beta chains from a single sample sequenced in a study of PD-1 blockade in classical Hodgkin lymphoma. Every one of the patients relapsed after autologous stem cell transplantation (brentuximab vedotin exposure was variable). The assay was immunoSEQ multiplex PCR, and TCRdb's table has in-frame clones only and misses some. The sample has 20,000 to 30,000 clones; 65% to 80% are singletons. This material consisted of peripheral blood mononuclear cells (PBMCs), taken before the second cycle of nivolumab. The origin of the receptors is a human donor with classical Hodgkin lymphoma.

The chain employs TRBV7-3 and TRBJ2-1; the match to TRBD2 covers 12 bases. Germline CDR1 reads SGHTA; CDR2 reads FQGTGA. Trimming took 5 bases from V and 6 from J; bases not matched to a gene: 2. The CDR3 contains 14 residues. This CDR3 is CASSRLAGANEQFF. The CDR3 DNA is TGTGCCAGCAGCCGACTAGCGGGAGCCAATGAGCAGTTCTTC.

The chain combines TRBV9 with TRBJ2-3; 14 nucleotides agree with TRBD2. V was pared by 4 bases and J by 5 bases, with 6 bases of the junction left unmatched. The CDR3 consists of 16 residues. The V gene's germline CDR1 is SGDLS and CDR2 YYNGEE. This CDR3 is CASSPPGLAGVDTQYF. The DNA for the CDR3 is TGTGCCAGCAGCCCACCGGGACTAGCGGGAGTAGATACGCAGTATTTT.

V and J are TRBV21-1 and TRBJ2-3; the DNA was not compared with TRBD1, the D call given in the table. TRBV21-1 is recorded as a pseudogene. This CDR3 spans 17 amino acids. The CDR3 DNA follows: TGTGCCAGCAGCAAAGTCTTACGCAGGGGGTTGTGGGTTACGCAGTATTTT. Amino acids: CASSKVLRRGLWVTQYF.

The chain has TRBV20-1 and TRBJ1-2; D call uncertain. The CDR3 consists of 9 residues. Trimming took off 8 bases at V and 3 bases at J, with 4 bases between the two ends. Germline V gene data show CDR1 as DFQATT and CDR2 as SNEGSKA (reference sequence). As DNA, the CDR3 is TGCAGTACACACTATGGCTACACCTTC. Amino acids: CSTHYGYTF.

J is TRBJ2-7 and V is TRBV6-5, with D perhaps assigned TRBD1 or TRBD2 (7 bases each). Germline V CDR1 and CDR2: MNHEY, SVGAGI. Trimming left V 4 bases short and J 7 bases short, with 20 bases between. This CDR3 region has 15 residues. CDR3 in amino acids: CASSFRGGGFREQYF. The CDR3 region has the DNA TGTGCCAGCAGTTTCCGGGGAGGGGGCTTCCGGGAGCAGTACTTC.

The V and J genes are TRBV28 and TRBJ1-4; D is unclear. There are 12 residues in the CDR3. The V end lost 9 bases, the J end lost 8 bases, and 13 bases lay between the germline ends. Germline assignment: CDR1 MDHEN and CDR2 SYDVKM. The DNA of the CDR3 is TGTGCCAGTCGCGGACGGCAAGAAAAACTGTTTTTT. It is translated as CASRGRQEKLFF.

The chain couples TRBV5-6 to TRBJ2-3; possibly TRBD1 for D (6 bases). CDR1 and CDR2 from the germline V gene are SGHDT and YYEEEE. This CDR3 is built from 16 residues. Trimming stripped 0 bases from V and 4 bases from J, with 15 bases between. The CDR3 here is CASSLAEFQGPDTQYF. The DNA for the CDR3 is TGTGCCAGCAGCTTGGCCGAATTCCAGGGGCCAGATACGCAGTATTTT.

J is TRBJ2-3 and V is TRBV7-9; TRBD2 matches at 8 bases. The CDR3 is 16 residues long. Trimming removed 5 bases from V and 2 bases from J; junction bases left unmatched: 9. CDR1 and CDR2 (germline): SEHNR, FQNEAQ (reference sequence). The CDR3 reads CASSLLAGRDTDTQYF. CDR3 nucleotide sequence: TGTGCCAGCAGCCTTTTAGCGGGACGAGACACAGATACGCAGTATTTT.